This passage covers 3 T cell receptor beta chains from one sample sequenced in a study of neurological immune-mediated disorders. Noted time point: longitudinal time-point 1 (baseline). Each CDR3 protein is one row after TCRdb ran MiXCR on the 5' RACE reads. The repertoire holds 67,000 or so distinct CDR3 sequences, with 12% to 15% as singletons. The source material was PBMCs. The receptors shown here come from a female donor with HTLV-1-associated myelopathy (HAM/TSP).

Comments on this clonotype: The junction departs from germline at one end; a sequencing error may be responsible. V usage is TRBV24-1 and J usage is TRBJ2-2; D may correspond to TRBD1 or TRBD2 (5 bases each). The length of the CDR3 is 14 residues. CDR1 and CDR2 from the germline V gene are KGHDR and SFDVKD. The CDR3 DNA is TGTGTCACGAGGGACGGTTCGAACACCGGGGAGCCGTTTTTT. This encodes CVTRDGSNTGEPFF.

This clonotype was detected ten times or more. V gene TRBV15 combines with J gene TRBJ2-1, with 10 positions matching TRBD2. The V and J ends lost 5 bases and 4 bases, in that order; junction bases with no gene match: 5. Germline CDR1 and CDR2: LNHNV and YYDKDF (reference sequence). This CDR3 is 15 amino acids long. The CDR3 here is CATSERGGQYNEQFF. The CDR3 DNA reads as TGTGCCACCAGCGAGCGGGGGGGCCAGTACAATGAGCAGTTCTTC. Supplemented by reference TRBV15 and TRBJ2-1, the full variable domain reads DAMVIQNPRYQVTQFGKPVTLSCSQTLNHNVMYWYQQKSSQAPKLLFHYYDKDFNNEADTPDNFQSRRPNTSFCFLDIRSPGLGDTAMYLCATSERGGQYNEQFFGPGTRLTVL.

At least ten counts were recorded for this clonotype. Here the CDR3 reads CSASGTTRTDTQYF. CDR3 coding DNA: TGCAGTGCTAGTGGTACGACCCGCACAGATACGCAGTATTTT. The chain employs TRBV20-1 and TRBJ2-3; D gene unclear. Germline V CDR1 and CDR2: DFQATT, SNEGSKA (reference sequence). Trimming took off 3 bases at V and 1 base at J, with 11 bases between the two ends. The CDR3 is made up of 14 amino acids.